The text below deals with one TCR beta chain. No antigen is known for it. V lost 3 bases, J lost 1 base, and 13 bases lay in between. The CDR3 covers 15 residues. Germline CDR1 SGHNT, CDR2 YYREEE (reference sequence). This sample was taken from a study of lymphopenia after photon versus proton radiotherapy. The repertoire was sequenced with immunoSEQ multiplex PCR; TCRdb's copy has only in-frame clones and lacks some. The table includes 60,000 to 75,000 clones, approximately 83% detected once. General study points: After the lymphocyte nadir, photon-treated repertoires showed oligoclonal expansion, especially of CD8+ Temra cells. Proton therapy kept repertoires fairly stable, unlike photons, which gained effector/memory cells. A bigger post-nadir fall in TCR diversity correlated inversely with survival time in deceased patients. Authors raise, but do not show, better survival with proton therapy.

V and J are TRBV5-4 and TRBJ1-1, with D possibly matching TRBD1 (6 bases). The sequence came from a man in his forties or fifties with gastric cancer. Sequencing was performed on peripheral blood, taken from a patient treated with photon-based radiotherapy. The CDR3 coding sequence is TGTGCCAGCAGCTACCAACGACAGGCGAACACTGAAGCTTTCTTT. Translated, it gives CASSYQRQANTEAFF.